What follows are 28 T cell receptor beta chains derived from one specimen sequenced in a study of cytomegalovirus exposure and HLA in healthy donors. Primers for the PCR totalled 60 Vbeta and 13 Jbeta. Sequencing used immunoSEQ multiplex PCR; TCRdb keeps in-frame clones, though not all of them. The sample lists 200,000 to 250,000 clones, around 73% occurring once. The sequenced sample was PBMCs. These receptors originate from a male donor in good health and CMV-seronegative.

The rearrangement joins TRBV19 to TRBJ2-7; 8 nucleotides line up with TRBD2. Germline values: CDR1 LNHDA, CDR2 SQIVND (reference sequence). The CDR3 has 14 amino acids. V trimming: 7 bases; J trimming: 5 bases; junction bases outside the gene matches: 10. The CDR3 bases are TGTGCCAGTACCCTAAGCGGGAGTGGTCACGAGCAGTACTTC. This gives the protein CASTLSGSGHEQYF.

The CDR3 region has the DNA TGTGCCAGCAGCTCGCCGTCTCCAGGGGGTTTTTCGAACACTGAAGCTTTCTTT. Translation gives CASSSPSPGGFSNTEAFF. The genes are TRBV7-9 and TRBJ1-1; 7 nucleotides match TRBD1. CDR1 SEHNR and CDR2 FQNEAQ come from the germline V gene (reference sequence). CDR3 length: 18 residues. J gave up 1 base and V 4 bases, and 15 bases lay outside the gene matches. Full variable domain (rest looked up from reference TRBV7-9 and TRBJ1-1): DTGVSQNPRHKITKRGQNVTFRCDPISEHNRLYWYRQTLGQGPEFLTYFQNEAQLEKSRLLSDRFSAERPKGSFSTLEIQRTEQGDSAMYLCASSSPSPGGFSNTEAFFGQGTRLTVV.

A note on this clone: At one of its ends the junction is not consistent with the germline gene, which may arise from a read error. The chain has TRBV7-9 and TRBJ1-5; D call uncertain. Germline loops: CDR1 SEHNR, CDR2 FQNEAQ (reference sequence). The CDR3 has 14 amino acids. CDR3 sequence: CSSSTLGPNQPQHF. CDR3 nucleotides: TGTTCCAGCAGTACGTTGGGCCCCAATCAGCCCCAGCATTTT.

This chain links TRBV28 with TRBJ2-7; 14 nucleotides line up with TRBD2. The junction had 11 bases not matched to a gene; V was cut back by 4 bases and J by 0 bases. CDR1 is MDHEN, CDR2 SYDVKM, per germline. The CDR3 has 19 amino acids. CDR3 protein: CASSSRPGTSGRASYEQYF. The CDR3 DNA follows: TGTGCCAGCAGTTCCCGCCCCGGGACTAGCGGGAGAGCCTCCTACGAGCAGTACTTC.

This clone has a handful of counts. This chain uses TRBV27 with TRBJ2-1; 7 positions agree with TRBD2. The CDR3 spans 15 residues. The V and J ends lost 2 bases and 7 bases, in that order; junction bases with no gene match: 8. Germline V lookup: CDR1 MNHEY, CDR2 SMNVEV (reference sequence). CDR3 DNA sequence: TGTGCCAGCAGTTTAGTGGCTAGCGGCGTGAATGAGCAGTTCTTC. Its translation: CASSLVASGVNEQFF.

The chain links TRBV11-2 to TRBJ2-1; a weak D match, TRBD1 (5 bases). The CDR3 has 13 amino acids. V dropped 5 bases and J dropped 9 bases, with 14 bases sitting between them. Germline-derived CDR1 and CDR2 are SGHAT and FQNNGV. The CDR3 loop reads CASSQGRAFEQFF. In nucleotides, the CDR3 is TGTGCCAGCAGCCAGGGTCGGGCTTTTGAGCAGTTCTTC.

The chain combines TRBV5-6 with TRBJ2-3, with 8 bases matching TRBD2. This CDR3 is built from 15 residues. Trimming removed 1 base from V and 5 bases from J; junction bases left unmatched: 6. CDR1 is SGHDT, CDR2 YYEEEE, per germline. The CDR3 spells CASSLSGSRIDTQYF. DNA of the CDR3: TGTGCCAGCAGCTTGAGCGGGAGTAGAATAGATACGCAGTATTTT.

The chain is built from TRBV5-5 and TRBJ2-3; D gene uncertain. Germline CDR1 and CDR2: SGHKS and YYEKEE (reference sequence). This CDR3 contains 12 residues. Trimming took off 3 bases at V and 4 bases at J, with 6 bases between the two ends. CDR3 nucleotide sequence: TGTGCCAGCAGCTCGCCGGCAGATACGCAGTATTTT. This translates into CASSSPADTQYF.

The genes are TRBV5-1 and TRBJ2-1; maybe TRBD2 (6 bases). Between the trimmed V and J ends, which lost 3 bases and 4 bases, there was a span of 20 bases. Germline V gene sequence: CDR1 SGHRS, CDR2 YFSETQ. This CDR3 is 17 amino acids long. This CDR3 reads CASSSSGGLASYNEQFF. CDR3 nucleotides: TGCGCCAGCAGCTCGTCCGGTGGCCTAGCGAGTTACAATGAGCAGTTCTTC.

Here the CDR3 reads CASSLEVKFGGSNYGYTF. DNA for the CDR3: TGTGCCAGCAGCTTAGAAGTGAAATTTGGCGGATCTAACTATGGCTACACCTTC. This chain connects TRBV11-2 to TRBJ1-2; no definite D call. Germline CDR1 SGHAT, CDR2 FQNNGV. CDR3 size: 18 residues. V was cut by 0 bases and J by 0 bases, with 17 bases left in between.

J is TRBJ2-5 and V is TRBV29-1; TRBD1 might be the D (6 bases). The J call is in doubt because the DNA end fits TRBJ2-7 better. The CDR3 consists of 14 residues. Germline V gives CDR1 SQVTM, CDR2 ANQGSEA. This chain's CDR3 is CSVSWTVTAYEQYF. DNA of the CDR3: TGCAGCGTTAGCTGGACAGTAACGGCCTACGAGCAGTACTTC.

This chain uses TRBV7-2 with TRBJ2-1, with 7 bases fitting TRBD2. V lost 5 bases, J lost 7 bases, and 8 bases stayed unmatched. Germline loops: CDR1 SGHTA, CDR2 FQGNSA. This CDR3 comprises 14 residues. CDR3 protein: CASSRGGSSNEQFF. CDR3 bases: TGTGCCAGCAGCCGGGGCGGGAGTTCAAATGAGCAGTTCTTC.

The V and J genes are TRBV7-9 and TRBJ1-1; a possible D gene is TRBD1 (5 bases). This CDR3 has 13 amino acids. Trimming left V 0 bases short and J 7 bases short, with 9 bases between. The V gene's germline CDR1 is SEHNR and CDR2 FQNEAQ (reference sequence). CDR3 sequence: CASSLARGDEAFF. The CDR3 region has the DNA TGTGCCAGCAGCTTAGCGCGGGGGGATGAAGCTTTCTTT.

The chain couples TRBV19 to TRBJ1-2; D gene unclear. This CDR3 has 14 residues. Germline loops: CDR1 LNHDA, CDR2 SQIVND (reference sequence). Trimming removed 7 bases from V and 3 bases from J, with 15 bases in between. In DNA form, the CDR3 reads TGTGCCAGTACGGCGGGCCCTCGCGACTATGGCTACACCTTC. Encoded protein: CASTAGPRDYGYTF.

The chain links TRBV10-2 to TRBJ1-2; D is ambiguous. Deletions cut 0 bases from V and 7 bases from J, with 9 bases between. The CDR3 consists of 13 residues. Looked up from germline, CDR1 is WSHSY and CDR2 is SAAADI. This CDR3 reads CASSESNAIGYTF. The CDR3 DNA is TGCGCCAGCAGTGAGTCGAATGCGATTGGCTACACCTTC.

DNA of the CDR3: TGCGCCAGCAGCTCTCCCGGGACAGGGTGGTCAGGAGAGACCCAGTACTTC. This translates into CASSSPGTGWSGETQYF. This sequence joins TRBV5-1 and TRBJ2-5; TRBD1 agrees at 9 bases. This CDR3 is built from 17 residues. Germline V CDR1 and CDR2: SGHRS, YFSETQ. V shed 3 bases and J 4 bases; nucleotides not matched to a gene: 13.

V gene TRBV9 combines with J gene TRBJ2-3; weak D call: TRBD2 (5 bases). Germline-derived CDR1 and CDR2 are SGDLS and YYNGEE. Deletions cut 6 bases from V and 1 base from J, with 9 bases between. This CDR3 has 13 residues. CDR3 residues: CASKGSGTDTQYF. The DNA for the CDR3 is TGTGCCAGCAAGGGTAGCGGCACAGATACGCAGTATTTT.

The V and J genes are TRBV5-6 and TRBJ2-7; D is uncertain. This CDR3 comprises 12 residues. Germline V gene data show CDR1 as SGHDT and CDR2 as YYEEEE. With 1 base removed from V and 3 bases from J, the gap between germline ends came to 5 bases. The CDR3 sequence is CASSLSRYEQYF. The CDR3, as DNA: TGTGCCAGCAGCTTGTCTCGCTACGAGCAGTACTTC.

The chain joins TRBV19 to TRBJ2-1, with 11 bases matching TRBD2. V was clipped by 6 bases and J by 9 bases; unmatched bases: 10. Germline V gives CDR1 LNHDA, CDR2 SQIVND (reference sequence). The CDR3 loop spans 15 amino acids. The CDR3 protein is CASSAGTSGGSEQFF. The CDR3, as DNA: TGTGCCAGTAGCGCCGGGACTAGCGGCGGGAGTGAGCAGTTCTTC.

In this sample, this clone turned up once. One end of the junction fails to match germline, which may point to a read error. V and J are TRBV5-4 and TRBJ2-3, with 12 positions matching TRBD2. The germline gives CDR1 SGHNT, CDR2 YYREEE (reference sequence). The length of the CDR3 is 18 residues. DNA for the CDR3: TGTGCCAGCAGCTTGGCCTCACAGACTAGCGGGAGAGGAAGGTCGGGAGATTTT. This encodes CASSLASQTSGRGRSGDF.

This clone was seen just once. This rearrangement joins TRBV6-5 to TRBJ2-7; possibly TRBD2 for D (5 bases). The ends were cut back, 5 bases at V and 0 bases at J, with 14 bases in the middle. The germline V gene encodes CDR1 MNHEY and CDR2 SVGAGI. The CDR3 consists of 15 residues. This CDR3 is CASSGLAAYSYEQYF. Written as DNA, the CDR3 is TGTGCCAGCAGTGGACTGGCAGCCTACTCCTACGAGCAGTACTTC.

CDR3 protein: CASSGIIGGLNTGELFF. The CDR3 bases are TGCGCCAGCAGCGGAATTATCGGGGGGCTTAACACCGGGGAGCTGTTTTTT. The rearrangement uses TRBV10-2 and TRBJ2-2; D perhaps matches TRBD2 (7 bases). The germline V gene encodes CDR1 WSHSY and CDR2 SAAADI. The CDR3 contains 17 residues. The V end lost 6 bases, the J end lost 2 bases, and 19 bases lay between the germline ends.

The chain recombines TRBV5-4 with TRBJ2-7, with 8 positions matching TRBD2. J gave up 4 bases and V 1 base, and 4 bases lay outside the gene matches. Germline CDR1 SGHNT, CDR2 YYREEE (reference sequence). The CDR3 extends over 14 amino acids. The CDR3, as DNA: TGTGCCAGCAGCTTGAAGGGCGGGAGGTACGAGCAGTACTTC. Its protein is CASSLKGGRYEQYF.

The chain is built from TRBV5-1 and TRBJ2-1; D gene unclear. Germline V gene data show CDR1 as SGHRS and CDR2 as YFSETQ. CDR3 length: 14 amino acids. V was pared by 0 bases and J by 11 bases, with 15 bases between. CDR3 residues: CASSLASPLQKQFF. CDR3 bases: TGCGCCAGCAGCTTGGCCAGTCCCCTCCAGAAGCAGTTCTTC.

Of note for this clone: At one end, the junction sequence differs from germline, possibly due to a read error. The V gene is TRBV7-9, the J gene TRBJ1-2; D may be TRBD1 (6 bases). Germline V CDR1 and CDR2: SEHNR, FQNEAQ (reference sequence). CDR3 length: 13 amino acids. The chain's CDR3 is CSSTFGSGEGYTF. The CDR3 nucleotides read TGTTCCAGCACCTTCGGGTCAGGGGAGGGCTACACCTTC.

This chain links TRBV6-5 with TRBJ2-1; D is possibly TRBD2 (5 bases). This CDR3 has 14 residues. Germline V gene sequence: CDR1 MNHEY, CDR2 SVGAGI. V lost 5 bases, J lost 2 bases, and 10 bases lay in between. The CDR3 bases are TGTGCCAGCAGTCGAGGGTTTACCTACAATGAGCAGTTCTTC. Translated, it gives CASSRGFTYNEQFF.

The J gene is TRBJ1-2, the V gene TRBV18; D remains ambiguous. Germline V gives CDR1 KGHSH, CDR2 LQKENI. V was cut by 3 bases and J by 2 bases, with 13 bases left in between. The CDR3 spans 15 residues. The CDR3 DNA reads as TGTGCCAGCTCACCTGAAGCAGGATTAAACTATGGCTACACCTTC. Its translation: CASSPEAGLNYGYTF.

The sample holds a few counts of this clone. The rearrangement joins TRBV5-4 to TRBJ2-7; 7 bases are a match to TRBD1. The CDR3 runs 14 residues. Germline V gives CDR1 SGHNT, CDR2 YYREEE (reference sequence). V gave up 4 bases and J gave up 7 bases; unmatched junction bases: 11. The CDR3 bases are TGTGCCAGCAGCCCCGGGGACAGCCCGGGGGAGCAGTACTTC. Translated: CASSPGDSPGEQYF.